The 19 T cell receptor beta chains in this list originate from one sample, sequenced in a study of blood T cell repertoires in COVID-19. Clones were sequenced by immunoSEQ multiplex PCR, and TCRdb holds only the in-frame ones, with some missing. The data hold approximately 160,000 clones, with around 81% observed a single time. Material for sequencing was peripheral blood. These receptors were obtained from a man in his sixties with active or convalescent COVID-19.

This clone has just one count. The chain employs TRBV2 and TRBJ1-2; 9 nucleotides align to TRBD1. Germline CDR1 and CDR2: SNHLY and FYNNEI. V gave up 7 bases and J gave up 0 bases; unmatched junction bases: 6. The CDR3 loop spans 15 amino acids. CDR3 bases: TGTGCCAGCATTCCCGGACAGGGGACTAACTATGGCTACACCTTC. Translation gives CASIPGQGTNYGYTF.

The chain is built from TRBV27 and TRBJ2-1; 7 nucleotides match TRBD1. This CDR3 contains 14 residues. V trimming: 5 bases; J trimming: 6 bases; junction bases outside the gene matches: 7. Germline values: CDR1 MNHEY, CDR2 SMNVEV (reference sequence). CDR3 DNA: TGTGCCAGCAGTCAAGCGCGACAGGGCAATGAGCAGTTCTTC. Encoded protein: CASSQARQGNEQFF.

This chain links TRBV4-1 with TRBJ1-4; 9 nucleotides line up with TRBD1. The trim removed 4 bases at V and 7 bases at J, leaving 10 bases unmatched. Germline loops: CDR1 MGHRA, CDR2 YSYEKL. The CDR3 is made up of 16 amino acids. CDR3 region: CASSPRGGQGGEKLFF. DNA for the CDR3: TGCGCCAGCAGCCCACGGGGGGGACAGGGTGGTGAAAAACTGTTTTTT.

The chain couples TRBV9 to TRBJ1-4; D is uncertain. Germline V CDR1 and CDR2: SGDLS, YYNGEE. This CDR3 has 15 amino acids. The germline V and J ends were trimmed by 3 bases and 5 bases, with 14 bases remaining between them. Here the CDR3 DNA reads TGTGCCAGCAGCGGGAGGACCGCTGGGAATGAAAAACTGTTTTTT. Amino acid sequence: CASSGRTAGNEKLFF. Supplemented by reference TRBV9 and TRBJ1-4, the full variable domain reads DSGVTQTPKHLITATGQRVTLRCSPRSGDLSVYWYQQSLDQGLQFLIQYYNGEERAKGNILERFSAQQFPDLHSELNLSSLELGDSALYFCASSGRTAGNEKLFFGSGTQLSVL.

The V gene is TRBV5-1, the J gene TRBJ2-1; 9 bases are shared with TRBD2. With 7 bases clipped from V and 0 bases from J, the junction kept 8 bases outside the gene matches. This CDR3 contains 16 residues. CDR1 and CDR2 from the germline V gene are SGHRS and YFSETQ. The CDR3 DNA reads TGCGCCAGCGCAGGTGGTAGCGGGGGCTCCTACAATGAGCAGTTCTTC. Translation: CASAGGSGGSYNEQFF.

CDR3 protein: CASSLEQISGELFF. The CDR3 DNA reads as TGCGCCAGCAGCTTGGAACAGATAAGCGGGGAGCTGTTTTTT. The gene calls are TRBV5-1 and TRBJ2-2, with unresolved D. This CDR3 has 14 amino acids. V was shortened by 0 bases and J by 7 bases, with 10 bases between the two germline ends. CDR1 and CDR2 (germline): SGHRS, YFSETQ.

This chain uses TRBV7-9 with TRBJ2-7; 9 bases match TRBD2. This CDR3 contains 15 residues. The junction had 12 bases not matched to a gene; V was cut back by 7 bases and J by 5 bases. Germline lookup yields CDR1 SEHNR and CDR2 FQNEAQ (reference sequence). Here the CDR3 reads CASTDPGLAFHEQYF. CDR3 DNA: TGTGCCAGCACCGATCCGGGACTAGCTTTCCACGAGCAGTACTTC.

The V and J genes are TRBV5-1 and TRBJ1-2; 7 bases match TRBD1. CDR3 length equals 14 residues. Germline V lookup: CDR1 SGHRS, CDR2 YFSETQ. V dropped 3 bases and J dropped 8; count of bases not matched to a gene: 10. For the CDR3, the DNA is TGCGCCAGCAGCTCCACTGACAGGACAGGAGGCTACACCTTC. This encodes CASSSTDRTGGYTF.

Only one count was recorded for this clone. The CDR3 coding sequence is TGTGCCAGCAGCCTCTCGGGGGGAACCATATATTTT. Translating it yields CASSLSGGTIYF. The chain joins TRBV6-5 to TRBJ1-3; D is possibly TRBD1 (5 bases). The germline V gene encodes CDR1 MNHEY and CDR2 SVGAGI. The CDR3 loop spans 12 amino acids. Trimming pared 6 bases from V and 10 bases from J, leaving 13 bases between.

The gene calls are TRBV15 and TRBJ1-3; tentative D call: TRBD1 (6 bases). The CDR3 has 15 residues. Trimming pared 3 bases from V and 3 bases from J, leaving 12 bases between. CDR1 LNHNV and CDR2 YYDKDF come from the germline V gene (reference sequence). The CDR3 region is CATSRDQGIGNTIYF. In nucleotides, the CDR3 is TGTGCCACCAGCAGGGATCAGGGGATTGGAAACACCATATATTTT.

The V call is TRBV6-5, the J call TRBJ1-4; D is ambiguous. The CDR3 extends over 14 amino acids. Germline CDR1 is MNHEY and CDR2 is SVGAGI. Between the trimmed V and J ends, which lost 5 bases and 13 bases, there was a span of 20 bases. CDR3 nucleotides: TGTGCCAGCAGTCCCCGCGGGGTGGCGGAAGGACTGTTTTTT. Translated: CASSPRGVAEGLFF.

The chain combines TRBV11-2 with TRBJ1-2, with D possibly matching TRBD1 (5 bases). The CDR3 is 16 amino acids. Trimming left V 5 bases short and J 0 bases short, with 16 bases between. Germline V gene lookup returns CDR1 SGHAT and CDR2 FQNNGV. The CDR3 sequence is CASSNPGGYTNYGYTF. Here the CDR3 DNA reads TGTGCCAGCAGCAACCCTGGGGGGTACACTAACTATGGCTACACCTTC.

The chain couples TRBV9 to TRBJ1-2; tentatively, D is TRBD1 (6 bases). Germline CDR1 and CDR2: SGDLS and YYNGEE. V lost 4 bases and J 2 bases, leaving 15 bases between the germline ends. CDR3 size: 15 residues. CDR3 sequence reads: CASSPTGQGNYGYTF. CDR3 bases: TGTGCCAGCAGCCCGACGGGACAAGGAAACTATGGCTACACCTTC.

This clone was recorded at least ten times. The V call is TRBV6-5, the J call TRBJ2-3; 9 nucleotides agree with TRBD1. This CDR3 region has 14 residues. Germline CDR1 reads MNHEY; CDR2 reads SVGAGI. With V trimmed by 6 bases and J by 1 base, 2 bases remained unmatched. The DNA of the CDR3 is TGTGCCAGCAGGGGGGACAGGGGCACAGATACGCAGTATTTT. Translating it yields CASRGDRGTDTQYF.

V is TRBV5-1 and J is TRBJ2-1; possibly TRBD1 for D (5 bases). The CDR3 extends over 16 amino acids. Germline V gives CDR1 SGHRS, CDR2 YFSETQ. V was clipped by 0 bases and J by 3 bases, with 13 bases between them. The CDR3 sequence: CASSLVAGNGYNEQFF. Here the CDR3 DNA reads TGCGCCAGCAGCTTGGTTGCAGGGAATGGCTACAATGAGCAGTTCTTC.

The chain recombines TRBV5-4 with TRBJ2-3, with 9 positions matching TRBD1. The CDR3 extends over 14 amino acids. After removal of 7 bases from V and 2 bases from J, the junction contained 5 bases not matched to a gene. Germline CDR1 SGHNT, CDR2 YYREEE (reference sequence). The CDR3 DNA reads TGTGCCAGCCTCCGGGACAGGGCCACAGATACGCAGTATTTT. Its protein is CASLRDRATDTQYF.

This chain connects TRBV28 to TRBJ2-7; D unclear. V was shortened by 3 bases and J by 4 bases, with 13 bases between the two germline ends. The CDR3 runs to 14 residues. Germline V gene data show CDR1 as MDHEN and CDR2 as SYDVKM. In DNA form, the CDR3 reads TGTGCCAGCAGTTTTAGTCCCATGAGTTACGAGCAGTACTTC. Translating gives CASSFSPMSYEQYF.

The V and J genes are TRBV12-3 or TRBV12-4 and TRBJ2-7, with 7 nucleotides matching TRBD1. J gave up 4 bases and V 6 bases, and 6 bases lay outside the gene matches. This CDR3 is 13 amino acids long. CDR3 loop: CASSQLQGYEQYF. The CDR3 nucleotides read TGTGCCAGCAGCCAACTACAGGGGTACGAGCAGTACTTC.

The V and J genes are TRBV7-6 and TRBJ2-2, with 9 bases identical to TRBD1. This CDR3 is built from 16 residues. Trimming at V came to 4 bases and at J to 6 bases, leaving 9 bases not matched to a gene. Germline assignment: CDR1 SGHVS and CDR2 FNYEAQ. The CDR3 loop is CASSSAGTGFSGELFF. CDR3 DNA sequence: TGTGCCAGCAGCTCTGCCGGGACAGGGTTCTCCGGGGAGCTGTTTTTT.